This T cell receptor (beta chain) comes out of a study of T cell responses to AZD1222 COVID-19 vaccine. The assay was immunoSEQ multiplex PCR, and TCRdb's table has in-frame clones only and misses some. The sample shows 95,000 to 150,000 clones, more than 80% of them seen only once. In the case of this clone: The antigen remains unidentified.

Germline lookup yields CDR1 SNHLY and CDR2 FYNNEI. The CDR3 loop spans 15 amino acids. With V trimmed by 8 bases and J by 0 bases, 2 bases remained unmatched. Findings and limits, study-wide: Females made up more of the donors, who were largely white British, and clonal diversity may have come out too low.

This sample comprised peripheral blood, obtained 28 days after the second AZD1222 dose. The genes are TRBV2 and TRBJ2-5; 14 nucleotides agree with TRBD2. This clonotype originated in an adult who received the AZD1222 COVID-19 vaccine. The CDR3 bases are TGTGCCAGCGGGACTAGCGGGGGCCACCAAGAGACCCAGTACTTC. Translated, it gives CASGTSGGHQETQYF.